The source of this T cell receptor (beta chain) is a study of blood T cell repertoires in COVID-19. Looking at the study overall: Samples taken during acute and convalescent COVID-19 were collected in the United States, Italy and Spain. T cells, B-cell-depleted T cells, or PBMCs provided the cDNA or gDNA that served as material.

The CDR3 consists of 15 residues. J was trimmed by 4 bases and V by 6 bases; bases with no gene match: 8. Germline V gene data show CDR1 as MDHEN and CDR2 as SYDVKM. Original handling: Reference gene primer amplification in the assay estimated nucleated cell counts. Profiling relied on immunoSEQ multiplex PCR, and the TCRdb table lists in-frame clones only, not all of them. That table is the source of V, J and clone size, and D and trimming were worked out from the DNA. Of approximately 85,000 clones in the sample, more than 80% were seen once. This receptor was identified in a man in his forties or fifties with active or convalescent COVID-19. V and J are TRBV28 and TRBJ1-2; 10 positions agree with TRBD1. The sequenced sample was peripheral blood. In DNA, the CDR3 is TGTGCCAGCAGGAAGACAGGGGGCGGTCCCTATGGCTACACCTTC. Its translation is CASRKTGGGPYGYTF.